This T cell receptor (beta chain) originates from a study of control samples from healthy donors and cancer patients (dated by TCRdb to 2020 to 2021). This clone has just one count. What this receptor recognizes is not known. No per-base quality is available; no much larger clone lies one base away. The junction shows trimming of 2 bases on V and 6 bases on J, and the gene matches do not reach 1 base of it. Including cysteine and phenylalanine, the CDR3 has 13 amino acids. The entry retains the CDR3 DNA only, 39 bases that are in frame from base 1. The library was prepared using the immunoSEQ multiplex PCR assay. TCRdb limited this immuneACCESS table to in-frame rearrangements with V and J called. A share of clones is missing; checked studies link under half to unresolved V genes, and the rest is unexplained. This sample has 70,000 to 80,000 clones in its table, and about 89% of those were observed once. The ten largest make up 9.5% of the sample.

The sequence came from a woman in her 50s with colorectal cancer. The source material was PBMCs. The sequence links TRBV12-3 or TRBV12-4 to TRBJ1-2, with TRBD1 matching 9 junction bases. The DNA sequence is as follows: TGTGCCAGCAGTTTAAACAGGGGGCATGGCTACACCTTC. Translated, this gives CASSLNRGHGYTF.